What follows are 8 T cell receptor beta chains derived from one specimen sequenced in a study of blood T cell repertoires in COVID-19. Produced via immunoSEQ multiplex PCR; TCRdb's table is partial and in-frame only. The sample records a few hundred thousand clones, nearly 85% being singletons. The sequenced sample was peripheral blood. These receptors were obtained from a woman under 40 with COVID-19, enrolled during active disease.

This clone occurred once. This chain uses TRBV10-3 with TRBJ2-7; 10 bases are shared with TRBD1. V gave up 6 bases and J gave up 5 bases; unmatched junction bases: 7. This CDR3 comprises 14 residues. CDR1 and CDR2 (germline): ENHRY, SYGVKD. CDR3 DNA: TGTGCCATCAGGGGGGACAGGGGTGTCAACGAGCAGTACTTC. This gives the protein CAIRGDRGVNEQYF.

The gene calls are TRBV7-2 and TRBJ1-2; 8 bases match TRBD1. Germline V CDR1 and CDR2: SGHTA, FQGNSA. V was pared by 5 bases and J by 8 bases, with 13 bases of the junction left unmatched. This CDR3 has 15 amino acids. CDR3 nucleotide sequence: TGTGCCAGCAGCATTACCCCCCAGGGGGCGCAGGGCTACACCTTC. Translation: CASSITPQGAQGYTF.

This sequence joins TRBV10-3 and TRBJ2-7, with TRBD2 identical over 8 bases. CDR1 is ENHRY, CDR2 SYGVKD, per germline. The length of the CDR3 is 17 residues. J gave up 0 bases and V 6 bases, and 13 bases lay outside the gene matches. In DNA, the CDR3 is TGTGCCATCAGAACCAGGGGAGGAAGCGGGAGCTCCTACGAGCAGTACTTC. Translated, it gives CAIRTRGGSGSSYEQYF.

The V and J genes are TRBV9 and TRBJ1-1; D not resolved. Trimming took off 1 base at V and 1 base at J, with 8 bases between the two ends. The length of the CDR3 is 14 residues. Germline assignment: CDR1 SGDLS and CDR2 YYNGEE. The chain's CDR3 is CASSVTSGNTEAFF. Written as DNA, the CDR3 is TGTGCCAGCAGCGTAACGTCAGGGAACACTGAAGCTTTCTTT.

This clone was recorded once. This chain links TRBV6-2 or TRBV6-3 with TRBJ1-5; D perhaps matches TRBD1 (5 bases). Germline CDR1 and CDR2: MNHEY and SVGEGT. Trimming pared 6 bases from V and 7 bases from J, leaving 22 bases between. The CDR3 is 16 amino acids. CDR3 in DNA: TGTGCCAGCAGCCCCAGCCGGGTATCCAGGGTCCAGCCCCAGCATTTT. Amino acid sequence: CASSPSRVSRVQPQHF.

The genes are TRBV28 and TRBJ2-2, with TRBD2 identical over 7 bases. The CDR3 extends over 16 amino acids. With 5 bases clipped from V and 1 base from J, the junction kept 7 bases outside the gene matches. Germline-derived CDR1 and CDR2 are MDHEN and SYDVKM. The CDR3 spells CASSQLAGENTGELFF. CDR3 bases: TGTGCCAGCAGTCAGCTTGCGGGGGAGAACACCGGGGAGCTGTTTTTT.

V is TRBV9 and J is TRBJ2-1; 8 positions agree with TRBD2. The CDR3 loop spans 17 amino acids. Germline loops: CDR1 SGDLS, CDR2 YYNGEE. V shed 4 bases and J 9 bases; nucleotides not matched to a gene: 18. Here the CDR3 reads CASSPRSQPGGPGEQFF. The CDR3 nucleotides are TGTGCCAGCAGCCCCCGATCCCAACCGGGAGGGCCCGGTGAGCAGTTCTTC. The variable domain in full, completed from reference TRBV9 and TRBJ2-1, reads DSGVTQTPKHLITATGQRVTLRCSPRSGDLSVYWYQQSLDQGLQFLIQYYNGEERAKGNILERFSAQQFPDLHSELNLSSLELGDSALYFCASSPRSQPGGPGEQFFGPGTRLTVL.

This chain links TRBV5-4 with TRBJ1-1; D is possibly TRBD1 (6 bases). Germline lookup yields CDR1 SGHNT and CDR2 YYREEE (reference sequence). Deletions cut 2 bases from V and 7 bases from J, with 9 bases between. This CDR3 region has 12 residues. This CDR3 is CASSLDRSEAFF. The CDR3 DNA follows: TGTGCCAGCAGCTTAGACAGGAGTGAAGCTTTCTTT.